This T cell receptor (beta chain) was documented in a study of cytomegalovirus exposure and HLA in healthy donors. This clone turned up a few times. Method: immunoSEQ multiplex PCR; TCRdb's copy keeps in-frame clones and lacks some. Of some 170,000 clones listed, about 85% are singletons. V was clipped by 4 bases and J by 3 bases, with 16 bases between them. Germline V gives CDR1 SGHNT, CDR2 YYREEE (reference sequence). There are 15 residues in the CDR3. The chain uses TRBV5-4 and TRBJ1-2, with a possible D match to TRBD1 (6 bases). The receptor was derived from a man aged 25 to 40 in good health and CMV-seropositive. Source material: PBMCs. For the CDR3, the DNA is TGTGCCAGCAGCCCCCGGGGGGGGCAGGACTATGGCTACACCTTC. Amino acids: CASSPRGGQDYGYTF.